A selection of T cell receptor beta chains follows, all from one sample in a study of blood T cell repertoires in COVID-19. The assay was immunoSEQ multiplex PCR, and TCRdb's table has in-frame clones only and misses some. Seen here are about 190,000 clones, more than 70% observed once, and the top ten hold 2.5% to 3.5%. The specimen was peripheral blood. The origin of the receptors is a woman older than 75 with active or convalescent COVID-19. The conserved cysteine and the conserved F or W are not part of the CDR3 here. A D gene is named only where the DNA matches it firmly.

TRBV7-9	TRBJ2-7	NA	ASSLFPGTSPYEQY
TRBV27	TRBJ2-6	NA	ASSLWGRGVGGANVLT
TRBV2	TRBJ2-3	NA	ASSEARLMSTDTQY
TRBV9	TRBJ2-3	TRBD1	ASSGGQGRDTQY
TRBV5-1	TRBJ1-2	NA	ASSPEAGGYGYT
TRBV28	TRBJ2-7	NA	ASSFRGTEQY
TRBV19	TRBJ2-5	NA	ASGEAETQY
TRBV19	TRBJ1-1	NA	ASSLGRLNTEAF
TRBV5-5	TRBJ2-2	NA	ASSLDPSSTGELF
TRBV6-2/TRBV6-3	TRBJ2-4	NA	ASSNPRGGELLAKNIQY
TRBV6-5	TRBJ1-2	TRBD1	ASSPGTGTYYGYT
TRBV6-1	TRBJ1-2	NA	ASSEGANYGYT
TRBV6-4	TRBJ2-7	NA	ASSDETPFSYEQY
TRBV4-1	TRBJ2-1	TRBD2	ASSQGLAGGGYNEQF
TRBV9	TRBJ2-5	NA	ASSATGDSQETQY
TRBV27	TRBJ1-2	TRBD1	ASSPWTGGDYGYT
TRBV23-1	TRBJ2-2	TRBD2	ASSPSGGGRGTGELF
TRBV5-6	TRBJ2-1	TRBD2	ASSFPPGLAGVQF
TRBV11-2	TRBJ1-3	TRBD1	ASSLEPTGTIY
TRBV6-5	TRBJ1-4	NA	ASRKTAYYEKLF
TRBV9	TRBJ1-4	NA	ASSVGGDEKLF
TRBV28	TRBJ1-1	NA	ASGSGVVTEAF
TRBV7-2	TRBJ2-2	TRBD2	ASRPAGANTGELF
TRBV3-1/TRBV3-2	TRBJ1-2	NA	ASSQDQWRGLGYT
TRBV12-3/TRBV12-4	TRBJ1-2	NA	ASSLRLAYGYT
TRBV28	TRBJ1-5	NA	ASRGNLKGSNQPQH
TRBV5-1	TRBJ1-5	NA	ASSLDGSNQPQH
TRBV5-1	TRBJ2-2	NA	ASSLDRVNTGELF
TRBV19	TRBJ2-5	NA	ASSIRRQETQY
TRBV2	TRBJ1-1	TRBD1	ASSALRDSNTEAF
TRBV7-2	TRBJ2-2	TRBD1	ASSPFLQGVRSGELF
TRBV5-1	TRBJ2-5	NA	ASSLKQYQETQY
TRBV19	TRBJ1-2	TRBD1	ASSILGQGLNGYT
TRBV4-3	TRBJ1-1	NA	ASSQGEGGRGAF
TRBV5-8	TRBJ1-1	NA	ASSLEDMNTEAF
TRBV7-2	TRBJ2-5	TRBD1	ASSPLTGGIGETQY
TRBV15	TRBJ1-3	TRBD1	ATTPDRVVGNTIY
TRBV9	TRBJ1-4	TRBD1	ASSVGTGGGKLF
TRBV28	TRBJ1-2	TRBD1	ASNTGTGAYGYT
TRBV3-1/TRBV3-2	TRBJ1-6	NA	ASSQEGGFRLGNSPLH
TRBV5-6	TRBJ1-5	NA	ASSFLQPGYQPQH
TRBV27	TRBJ2-3	TRBD1	ASPSRDRNTDTQY
TRBV5-8	TRBJ1-5	NA	ASSRPTGHQIASNQPQH
TRBV6-6	TRBJ2-7	NA	ASRPRTETYEQY
TRBV5-1	TRBJ2-7	NA	ASSLGDIPHYEQY
TRBV5-5	TRBJ2-6	NA	ASSLEPSGANVLT
TRBV18	TRBJ2-1	TRBD2	ASSPQLAGGNNEQF
TRBV19	TRBJ2-3	NA	ASRARGHTSTDTQY
TRBV4-1	TRBJ1-1	TRBD1	ASSQGQGVSTEAF
TRBV7-9	TRBJ2-3	NA	ASSQVAFSTDTQY
TRBV16	TRBJ1-1	TRBD1	ASSHQPGTARTEAF
TRBV6-5	TRBJ1-1	NA	ASSYGGAVNTEAF
TRBV5-4	TRBJ2-5	TRBD1	ASSLATGEWETQY